This entry describes one T cell receptor beta chain. The antigen is unknown. The length of the CDR3 is 15 residues. CDR1 and CDR2 (germline): SGHKS, YYEKEE (reference sequence). Trimming took 5 bases from V and 8 from J; bases not matched to a gene: 12. The record originates from a study of T cell responses to AZD1222 COVID-19 vaccine. Study-level results: Among AZD1222 vaccinees, only six or seven were seropositive at baseline.

Libraries were prepared by immunoSEQ multiplex PCR; TCRdb keeps only in-frame clonotypes and omits some of them. The sample yields 50,000 to 70,000 clones, 85% seen once. The TCR comes from an adult in good health. The chain links TRBV5-5 to TRBJ1-4; TRBD1 matches at 7 bases. The sample consisted of peripheral blood, taken on day 0 of MenACWY control vaccination. CDR3 nucleotides: TGTGCCAGCAGGCCGGTGACAGGGTCGGTCGAAAAACTGTTTTTT. Protein sequence: CASRPVTGSVEKLFF.